The clone carrying this T cell receptor beta chain was counted once. The sample comes from a study of blood T cell repertoires in COVID-19. Study background: Acute and convalescent COVID-19 samples came from the United States, Italy and Spain. In each case, the material was cDNA or gDNA derived from T cells, B-cell-depleted T cells, or PBMCs.

The assay was immunoSEQ multiplex PCR, and TCRdb's table has in-frame clones only and misses some. The table includes around 190,000 clones, about 82% detected once. Cohorts were assigned according to the clinical history that participants reported. CDR3 length: 12 amino acids. Trimming removed 2 bases at V and 7 bases at J, with 11 bases between. The germline CDR1 and CDR2 sequences are GTSNPN and SVGIG (reference sequence). This sequence originates from a man aged 40-49 years with acute COVID-19. The gene calls are TRBV30 and TRBJ1-2; no reliable D call. Specimen: PBMCs or T cells enriched from blood (not recorded which). As DNA, the CDR3 is TGTGCCTGGAGTATGGAGGCCGGTGGCTACACCTTC. This sequence encodes CAWSMEAGGYTF.